Following are 11 T cell receptor beta chains from one sample sequenced in a study of Ad26.COV2.S vaccination and SARS-CoV-2 variants. The table came from immunoSEQ multiplex PCR; TCRdb's copy has only in-frame clones and leaves some out. The data show 320,000 or so clones, around 90% seen once. As for treatment: some 20 received Ad26.COV2.S at low or high dose, single or two shots; 5 received placebo; per-sample allocation not given. Each sample was drawn 63 days after the first injection (of vaccine or placebo). The source was peripheral blood, collected in a trial of Ad26.COV2.S vaccine versus placebo. These receptors were obtained from a person between 18 and 59 years old who received the Ad26.COV2.S COVID-19 vaccine or a placebo.

The rearrangement uses TRBV4-3 and TRBJ2-7; D remains ambiguous. The germline gives CDR1 LGHNA, CDR2 YSLEER. V dropped 1 base and J dropped 2 bases, with 12 bases sitting between them. CDR3 length: 15 amino acids. CDR3 DNA sequence: TGCGCCAGCAGCCAAGCTCTTCCGGTCCCCTACGAGCAGTACTTC. Its translation: CASSQALPVPYEQYF.

V is TRBV21-1 and J is TRBJ2-3; the table's D call, TRBD2, has no DNA check behind it. TRBV21-1 is labeled a pseudogene. This CDR3 is 22 amino acids long. The CDR3 reads CASLDNPIRGCCRSLCTDTQYF. CDR3 bases: TGTGCCAGCCTCGATAACCCAATTCGCGGGTGTTGTCGTAGTTTGTGCACAGATACGCAGTATTTT.

The V call is TRBV5-6, the J call TRBJ2-3, with 11 bases that match TRBD2. Looked up from germline, CDR1 is SGHDT and CDR2 is YYEEEE. Trimming at V came to 2 bases and at J to 3 bases, leaving 11 bases not matched to a gene. The length of the CDR3 is 18 residues. CDR3 region: CASSLKLAGVLRTDTQYF. The CDR3 DNA sequence: TGTGCCAGCAGCTTAAAACTAGCGGGAGTTTTAAGAACAGATACGCAGTATTTT.

This clone was seen only once. The rearrangement links TRBV6-6 to TRBJ1-1; 7 bases are a match to TRBD1. Germline V gene data show CDR1 as MNHNY and CDR2 as SVGAGI (reference sequence). V gave up 5 bases and J gave up 3 bases; unmatched junction bases: 12. CDR3 size: 16 residues. CDR3 bases: TGTGCCAGCAGTCGACAGGGAAAGAGGGTACACACTGAAGCTTTCTTT. Amino acid sequence: CASSRQGKRVHTEAFF.

This clone was seen a single time. This chain joins TRBV10-1 and TRBJ2-6; D gene unclear. The CDR3 is 16 residues long. V lost 0 bases to trimming and J lost 2 bases, with 8 bases between them. Germline V lookup: CDR1 WNHNN, CDR2 SYGVQD (reference sequence). CDR3 region: CASSESRLPGANVLTF. The DNA for the CDR3 is TGCGCCAGCAGTGAGTCGAGGCTACCTGGGGCCAACGTCCTGACTTTC.

The chain combines TRBV11-3 with TRBJ2-2, with D hard to call. CDR1 SGHNT and CDR2 YENEEA come from the germline V gene. V was clipped by 0 bases and J by 3 bases, with 11 bases between them. The CDR3 is 16 residues long. For the CDR3, the DNA is TGTGCCAGCAGCTTAGATCTGGGCAGGTACACCGGGGAGCTGTTTTTT. Protein sequence: CASSLDLGRYTGELFF.

This CDR3 reads CASSNTGYTEAFF. CDR3 in DNA: TGTGCCAGCAGCAATACAGGGTACACTGAAGCTTTCTTT. The rearrangement uses TRBV7-9 and TRBJ1-1, with TRBD1 as a possible D gene (6 bases). The germline gives CDR1 SEHNR, CDR2 FQNEAQ (reference sequence). The germline V and J ends were trimmed by 5 bases and 3 bases, with 10 bases remaining between them. The CDR3 totals 13 residues.

This clone occurred once. The chain combines TRBV30 with TRBJ1-1, with TRBD1 matching over 10 bases. Germline V gives CDR1 GTSNPN, CDR2 SVGIG (reference sequence). With V trimmed by 1 base and J by 8 bases, 10 bases remained unmatched. The CDR3 totals 15 residues. The CDR3 DNA is TGTGCCTGGAGTGCCCTCAGGGGACAGGGGCTAGAAGCTTTCTTT. Its protein product is CAWSALRGQGLEAFF.

This rearrangement joins TRBV15 to TRBJ2-1, with 10 bases aligning to TRBD2. Germline assignment: CDR1 LNHNV and CDR2 YYDKDF (reference sequence). CDR3 length: 15 residues. V was pared by 6 bases and J by 9 bases, with 11 bases of the junction left unmatched. The CDR3 protein is CATREAGGRKGEQFF. As DNA, the CDR3 is TGTGCCACCAGGGAAGCGGGGGGGCGCAAAGGTGAGCAGTTCTTC.

This rearrangement joins TRBV14 to TRBJ1-2; 7 positions agree with TRBD1. This CDR3 has 19 residues. Germline V lookup: CDR1 SGHDN, CDR2 FVKESK. Trimming at V came to 1 base and at J to 0 bases, leaving 14 bases not matched to a gene. The DNA for the CDR3 is TGTGCCAGCAGCCAAGTTCCCCCTGGACAGGCCCCGACTAACTATGGCTACACCTTC. It codes for CASSQVPPGQAPTNYGYTF.

The chain employs TRBV5-4 and TRBJ1-3; D unresolved. V was cut by 4 bases and J by 0 bases, with 8 bases left in between. The CDR3 sequence is 14 residues long. Germline V gives CDR1 SGHNT, CDR2 YYREEE (reference sequence). Here the CDR3 reads CASSQGASGNTIYF. The CDR3 DNA sequence: TGTGCCAGCAGCCAAGGCGCCTCTGGAAACACCATATATTTT.